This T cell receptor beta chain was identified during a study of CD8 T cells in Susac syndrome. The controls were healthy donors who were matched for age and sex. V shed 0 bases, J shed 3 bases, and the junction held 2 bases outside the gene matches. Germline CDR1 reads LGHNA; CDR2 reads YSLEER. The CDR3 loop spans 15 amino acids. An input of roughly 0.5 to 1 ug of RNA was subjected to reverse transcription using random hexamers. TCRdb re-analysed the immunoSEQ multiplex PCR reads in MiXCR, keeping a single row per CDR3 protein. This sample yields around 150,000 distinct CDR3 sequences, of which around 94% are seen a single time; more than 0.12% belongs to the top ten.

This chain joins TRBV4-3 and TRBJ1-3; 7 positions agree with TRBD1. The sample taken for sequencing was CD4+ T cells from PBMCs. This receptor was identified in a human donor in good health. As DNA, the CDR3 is TGCGCCAGCAGCCAAGACAGGGGGTTTGGAAACACCATATATTTT. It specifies CASSQDRGFGNTIYF.